A single sample is the source of the 14 T cell receptor beta chains below, sequenced in a study of response to subunit inactivated influenza vaccine. One entry per CDR3 protein, called by TCRdb with MiXCR from the RT-PCR reads. The sample has 860,000 or so distinct CDR3 sequences, 21% seen once. Sequencing used PBMCs from blood, obtained 4 to 6 days after vaccination. The source is a man aged 50 to 59 who received an inactivated influenza vaccine.

This clonotype was counted ten times or more. The chain combines TRBV24-1 with TRBJ2-1; 12 nucleotides match TRBD2. The CDR3 has 18 amino acids. Trimming took 3 bases from V and 1 from J; bases not matched to a gene: 6. Germline V CDR1 and CDR2: KGHDR, SFDVKD. The CDR3 DNA reads as TGTGCCACCAGTGATCGGCTAGCGGGGGGGTCGTCCTACAATGAGCAGTTCTTC. As protein: CATSDRLAGGSSYNEQFF.

Here the CDR3 DNA reads TGCGCCAGCAGCCAAGATAACGGACAGAGCACAGATACGCAGTATTTT. It specifies CASSQDNGQSTDTQYF. The chain has TRBV4-1 and TRBJ2-3; maybe TRBD1 (6 bases). Germline V gene data show CDR1 as MGHRA and CDR2 as YSYEKL. V was trimmed by 0 bases and J by 0 bases, leaving 10 bases between them. The length of the CDR3 is 16 residues.

This clonotype was picked up a small number of times. This rearrangement joins TRBV5-1 to TRBJ1-2, with 7 positions matching TRBD1. The V segment lost 2 bases and the J segment 3 bases; nucleotides outside the gene matches: 7. The germline V gene has CDR1 SGHRS and CDR2 YFSETQ. This CDR3 is 15 amino acids long. The CDR3 DNA is TGCGCCAGCAGCTTTGGGACAGAGGCTTACTATGGCTACACCTTC. This codes for CASSFGTEAYYGYTF.

Ten or more counts support this clonotype. The chain employs TRBV29-1 and TRBJ2-6; no clear D. The germline CDR1 and CDR2 sequences are SQVTM and ANQGSEA. V lost 5 bases and J lost 4, with 6 bases in between. The CDR3 is 12 residues long. CDR3 nucleotides: TGCAGCGTTCGGTCAGGGGCCAACGTCCTGACTTTC. It codes for CSVRSGANVLTF.

The chain links TRBV20-1 to TRBJ1-1; D may be TRBD1 (5 bases). The CDR3 runs 14 residues. V shed 3 bases and J shed 5 bases, with 16 bases lying between them. Germline V gives CDR1 DFQATT, CDR2 SNEGSKA (reference sequence). This chain's CDR3 is CSASTLRGETEAFF. The CDR3 bases are TGCAGTGCTAGCACGTTGAGAGGGGAGACTGAAGCTTTCTTT.

This clonotype appeared a few times. The V and J genes are TRBV27 and TRBJ2-5; 10 bases align to TRBD1. Germline V lookup: CDR1 MNHEY, CDR2 SMNVEV (reference sequence). The CDR3 contains 15 residues. V lost 5 bases to trimming and J lost 5 bases; unmatched junction nucleotides: 8. CDR3 sequence reads: CASSAGQGMVETQYF. CDR3 DNA: TGTGCCAGCAGTGCGGGACAGGGGATGGTTGAGACCCAGTACTTC.

There are many counts of this clonotype. This chain connects TRBV28 to TRBJ2-2; no clear D. Trimming left V 4 bases short and J 4 bases short, with 7 bases between. Germline values: CDR1 MDHEN, CDR2 SYDVKM. The length of the CDR3 is 13 residues. The CDR3 DNA follows: TGTGCCAGCAGTTCCTTGTTCACCGGGGAGCTGTTTTTT. Translating gives CASSSLFTGELFF.

This clonotype showed up just a few times. The chain couples TRBV28 to TRBJ1-2, with 8 bases fitting TRBD1. Germline CDR1 reads MDHEN; CDR2 reads SYDVKM. Trimming took 3 bases from V and 6 from J; bases not matched to a gene: 3. This CDR3 has 13 residues. CDR3 protein: CASSLGQENGYTF. The CDR3 coding sequence is TGTGCCAGCAGTTTGGGACAGGAAAATGGCTACACCTTC.

The chain joins TRBV5-1 to TRBJ2-1; no clear D. This CDR3 comprises 16 residues. CDR1 and CDR2 (germline): SGHRS, YFSETQ. V lost 4 bases to trimming and J lost 2 bases, with 16 bases between them. The DNA of the CDR3 is TGCGCCAGCAGCCGGCCGGCACTTTTGACCTACAATGAGCAGTTCTTC. Encoded protein: CASSRPALLTYNEQFF.

The chain carries TRBV20-1 and TRBJ2-5; D perhaps matches TRBD2 (6 bases). The germline V and J ends were trimmed by 7 bases and 4 bases, with 22 bases remaining between them. Germline lookup yields CDR1 DFQATT and CDR2 SNEGSKA (reference sequence). The CDR3 covers 15 residues. The CDR3 sequence: CSVPGRGGRGETQYF. Written as DNA, the CDR3 is TGCAGTGTTCCGGGGCGGGGAGGAAGGGGAGAGACCCAGTACTTC.

This clonotype was counted between two and nine times. V is TRBV15 and J is TRBJ1-2; no clear D. Germline V gene sequence: CDR1 LNHNV, CDR2 YYDKDF (reference sequence). Trimming removed 0 bases from V and 4 bases from J, with 3 bases in between. CDR3 length: 12 amino acids. CDR3 nucleotide sequence: TGTGCCACCAGCAGAGACTCCTATGGCTACACCTTC. Protein sequence: CATSRDSYGYTF.

This clonotype was counted only a few times. The rearrangement links TRBV12-3 or TRBV12-4 to TRBJ1-1; no clear D. Trimming took 6 bases from V and 5 from J, leaving 16 bases between them. CDR3 length: 14 amino acids. Here the CDR3 reads CASSSDPGVTEAFF. The CDR3 DNA reads as TGTGCCAGCAGCTCCGATCCCGGGGTGACTGAAGCTTTCTTT.

Only a few counts were recorded for this clonotype. The J gene is TRBJ2-2, the V gene TRBV7-9; 8 bases are a match to TRBD1. The germline gives CDR1 SEHNR, CDR2 FQNEAQ (reference sequence). J gave up 1 base and V 6 bases, and 7 bases lay outside the gene matches. The CDR3 loop spans 16 amino acids. The CDR3 protein is CASSPLDRGNTGELFF. The CDR3 DNA reads TGTGCCAGCAGTCCACTCGACAGGGGGAACACCGGGGAGCTGTTTTTT.

The chain has TRBV12-3 or TRBV12-4 and TRBJ2-3; 10 positions agree with TRBD2. With 6 bases clipped from V and 3 bases from J, the junction kept 6 bases outside the gene matches. The CDR3 totals 15 residues. CDR3 sequence: CASRRTSGETDTQYF. The CDR3 coding sequence is TGTGCCAGCAGGCGGACTAGCGGCGAAACAGATACGCAGTATTTT.